This TCR beta chain was retrieved from a study of Graves' ophthalmopathy and Graves' hyperthyroidism. The study, taken as a whole, reports: This model predicted ophthalmopathy progression (sensitivity 70% to 71%, specificity 72% to 80%). Blood also harbored most expanded thyroid clonotypes above 0.001 frequency. Built on 13 signatures, a model told ophthalmopathy apart from stable hyperthyroidism with about 85% sensitivity and approximately 81% specificity.

The CDR3 has 16 residues. Per germline, CDR1 MNHGY and CDR2 SAAAGT. The ends were cut back, 5 bases at V and 6 bases at J, with 20 bases in the middle. This clonotype was counted many times. Antigen specificity is unknown. Exclusion criteria comprised other autoimmune diseases, uncontrolled infections, pregnancy or lactation in patients. The authors amplified TCR beta CDR3 regions from RNA transcripts. First-round RT-PCR used HTBI primers; second-round multiplex PCR followed. TCRdb ran MiXCR on the multiplex PCR reads and lists one entry per CDR3 protein. This sample has around 340,000 distinct CDR3 sequences, with roughly 15% found just once.

This clonotype was obtained from an adult man with Graves' ophthalmopathy. The sequencing input was peripheral blood. This sequence joins TRBV6-8 and TRBJ2-4; D may be TRBD2 (6 bases). CDR3 DNA: TGTGCCAGCAGTCTGCGACCGGACAAGGGAGGAAACATTCAGTACTTC. Protein: CASSLRPDKGGNIQYF.